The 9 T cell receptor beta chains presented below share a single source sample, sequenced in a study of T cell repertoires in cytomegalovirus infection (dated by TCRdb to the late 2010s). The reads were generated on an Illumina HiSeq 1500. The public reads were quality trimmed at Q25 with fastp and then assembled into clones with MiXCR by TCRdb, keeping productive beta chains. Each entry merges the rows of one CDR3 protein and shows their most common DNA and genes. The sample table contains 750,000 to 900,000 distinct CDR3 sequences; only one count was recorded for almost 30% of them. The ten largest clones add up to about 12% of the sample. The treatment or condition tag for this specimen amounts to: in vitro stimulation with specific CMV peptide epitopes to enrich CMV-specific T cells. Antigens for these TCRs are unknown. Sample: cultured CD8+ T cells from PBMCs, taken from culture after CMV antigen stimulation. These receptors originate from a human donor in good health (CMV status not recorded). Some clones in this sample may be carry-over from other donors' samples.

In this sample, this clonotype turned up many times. The CDR3 nucleotides read TGTGCCAGCAGCCCCGGGACAGGTGGCGAGACCCAGTACTTC. Its protein is CASSPGTGGETQYF. The chain combines TRBV5-4 with TRBJ2-5, with TRBD1 identical over 8 bases. The germline CDR1 and CDR2 sequences are SGHNT and YYREEE (reference sequence). CDR3 length: 14 residues. V dropped 4 bases and J dropped 5; count of bases not matched to a gene: 7.

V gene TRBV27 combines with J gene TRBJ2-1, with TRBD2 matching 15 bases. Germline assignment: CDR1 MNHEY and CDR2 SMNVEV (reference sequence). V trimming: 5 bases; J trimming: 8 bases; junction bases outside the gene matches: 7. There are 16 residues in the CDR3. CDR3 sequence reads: CASSLGLAGGQDEQFF. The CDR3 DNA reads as TGTGCCAGCAGTCTCGGACTAGCGGGGGGGCAAGATGAGCAGTTCTTC.

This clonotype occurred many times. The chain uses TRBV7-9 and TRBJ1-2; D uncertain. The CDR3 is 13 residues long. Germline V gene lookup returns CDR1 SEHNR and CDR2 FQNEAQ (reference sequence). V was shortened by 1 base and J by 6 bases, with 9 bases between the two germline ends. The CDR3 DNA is TGTGCCAGCAGCTTAGGGCAGAGCCATGGCTACACCTTC. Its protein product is CASSLGQSHGYTF.

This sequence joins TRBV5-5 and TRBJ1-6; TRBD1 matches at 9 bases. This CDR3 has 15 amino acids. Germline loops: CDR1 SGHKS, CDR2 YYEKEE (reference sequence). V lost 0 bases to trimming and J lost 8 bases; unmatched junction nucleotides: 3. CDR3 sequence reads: CASSLEGQGDSPLHF. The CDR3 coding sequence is TGTGCCAGCAGCTTGGAGGGACAGGGTGATTCACCCCTCCACTTT.

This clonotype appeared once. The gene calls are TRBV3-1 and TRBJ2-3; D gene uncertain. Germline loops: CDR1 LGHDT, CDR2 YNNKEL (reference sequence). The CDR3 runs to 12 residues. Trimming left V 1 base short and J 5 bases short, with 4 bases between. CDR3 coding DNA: TGTGCCAGCAGCCAAGGGGAAGATACGCAGTATTTT. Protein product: CASSQGEDTQYF.

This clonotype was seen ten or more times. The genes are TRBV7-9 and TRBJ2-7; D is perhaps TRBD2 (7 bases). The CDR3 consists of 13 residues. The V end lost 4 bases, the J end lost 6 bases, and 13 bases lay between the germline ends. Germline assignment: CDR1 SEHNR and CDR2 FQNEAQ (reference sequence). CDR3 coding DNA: TGTGCCAGCAGCTCGGGGGGCCTCGCCGAGCAGTACTTC. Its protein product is CASSSGGLAEQYF.

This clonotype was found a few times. The CDR3 nucleotides are TGCAGCGTTGAAGCCACCACGACCGGGGAGCTGTTTTTT. This gives the protein CSVEATTTGELFF. V is TRBV29-1 and J is TRBJ2-2; D is unresolved. CDR3 size: 13 residues. V lost 1 base and J lost 5, with 8 bases in between. Germline V gene sequence: CDR1 SQVTM, CDR2 ANQGSEA.

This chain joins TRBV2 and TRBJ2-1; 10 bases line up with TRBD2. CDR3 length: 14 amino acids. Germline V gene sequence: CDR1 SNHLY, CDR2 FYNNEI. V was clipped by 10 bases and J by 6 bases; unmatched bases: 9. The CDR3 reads CATIKRGGPNEQFF. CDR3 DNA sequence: TGTGCCACGATAAAGCGGGGGGGCCCCAATGAGCAGTTCTTC.

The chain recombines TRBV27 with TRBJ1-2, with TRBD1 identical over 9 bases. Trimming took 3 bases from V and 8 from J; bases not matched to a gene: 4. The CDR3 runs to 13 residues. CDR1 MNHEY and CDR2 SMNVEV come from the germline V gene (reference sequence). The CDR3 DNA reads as TGTGCCAGCAGTTTGTGGACAGGGGACGGCTACACCTTC. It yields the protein CASSLWTGDGYTF.